Shown below are 24 T cell receptor beta chains from a single sample sequenced in a study of T cell responses to AZD1222 COVID-19 vaccine. Sequencing was performed with immunoSEQ multiplex PCR; in TCRdb, only in-frame clones are kept and a portion is missing. The repertoire table contains about 140,000 clones. The specimen was peripheral blood. The receptors come from an adult in good health.

J is TRBJ1-5 and V is TRBV5-8, with TRBD1 matching over 7 bases. This CDR3 contains 17 residues. With V trimmed by 4 bases and J by 4 bases, 14 bases remained unmatched. The V gene's germline CDR1 is SGHTS and CDR2 YDEGEE. The CDR3 spells CASSPRAGGNRNQPQHF. The CDR3 DNA reads TGTGCCAGCAGCCCTCGCGCAGGGGGTAATCGGAATCAGCCCCAGCATTTT.

The chain links TRBV6-1 to TRBJ1-5; tentatively, D is TRBD1 (5 bases). Looked up from germline, CDR1 is MNHNS and CDR2 is SASEGT. Trimming removed 3 bases from V and 3 bases from J, with 9 bases in between. CDR3 size: 14 residues. The CDR3 here is CASSEWGINQPQHF. DNA of the CDR3: TGTGCCAGCAGTGAGTGGGGGATCAATCAGCCCCAGCATTTT.

A note on this clone: Within the sample, other DNA sequences also encode this same CDR3. J is TRBJ2-7 and V is TRBV20-1, with 10 bases identical to TRBD2. CDR3 length equals 14 residues. Germline V lookup: CDR1 DFQATT, CDR2 SNEGSKA (reference sequence). Trimming at V came to 3 bases and at J to 3 bases, leaving 5 bases not matched to a gene. CDR3: CSASPSGGNYEQYF. The CDR3 coding sequence is TGCAGTGCTAGTCCTAGCGGGGGAAACTACGAGCAGTACTTC.

The chain couples TRBV10-3 to TRBJ2-3; TRBD2 matches 15 bases. The CDR3 is 16 amino acids. Germline CDR1 ENHRY, CDR2 SYGVKD. The V segment lost 6 bases and the J segment 6 bases; nucleotides outside the gene matches: 7. The CDR3 DNA reads TGTGCCATCAGGAGGACTAGCGGGGGGGCGTACGATACGCAGTATTTT. Encoded protein: CAIRRTSGGAYDTQYF.

This chain connects TRBV9 to TRBJ2-2; D not certain. The CDR3 has 15 amino acids. The germline CDR1 and CDR2 sequences are SGDLS and YYNGEE. V shed 0 bases and J shed 0 bases, with 6 bases lying between them. The CDR3 DNA reads as TGTGCCAGCAGCGTAGCGTCAACGAACACCGGGGAGCTGTTTTTT. This gives the protein CASSVASTNTGELFF. Looking up the rest from reference TRBV9 and TRBJ2-2 gives the full variable domain: DSGVTQTPKHLITATGQRVTLRCSPRSGDLSVYWYQQSLDQGLQFLIQYYNGEERAKGNILERFSAQQFPDLHSELNLSSLELGDSALYFCASSVASTNTGELFFGEGSRLTVL.

The chain links TRBV28 to TRBJ2-2; D gene uncertain. The CDR3 is made up of 15 amino acids. Germline V gene lookup returns CDR1 MDHEN and CDR2 SYDVKM. Deletions cut 3 bases from V and 4 bases from J, with 12 bases between. The CDR3 DNA reads as TGTGCCAGCAGTTTGTTGGATATTGGCACCGGGGAGCTGTTTTTT. Translating it yields CASSLLDIGTGELFF.

In regard to this clone: Germline and junction disagree at one end, which may indicate a read error. Other nucleotide sequences from this sample produce the same CDR3. This chain uses TRBV29-1 with TRBJ2-7, with a tentative D call TRBD1 (8 bases). The V gene's germline CDR1 is SQVTM and CDR2 ANQGSEA. The CDR3 is 13 residues long. CDR3 DNA: TGCAGCGTTGGACAGGGGAGGGCAGGCGAGCAGTATTTC. Translation: CSVGQGRAGEQYF.

V usage is TRBV11-3 and J usage is TRBJ2-7; D not resolved. The CDR3 spans 14 residues. Trimming removed 0 bases from V and 3 bases from J, with 9 bases in between. Germline V gene lookup returns CDR1 SGHNT and CDR2 YENEEA. The CDR3 spells CASSLDSGNYEQYF. Here the CDR3 DNA reads TGTGCCAGCAGCTTAGATAGTGGAAACTACGAGCAGTACTTC.

The chain combines TRBV7-8 with TRBJ2-3; no firm D call. The CDR3 is made up of 14 amino acids. Deletions cut 1 base from V and 4 bases from J, with 9 bases between. Germline CDR1 and CDR2: SGHVS and FQNEAQ. CDR3 sequence: CASSLGAASDTQYF. The CDR3 nucleotides read TGTGCCAGCAGCTTAGGTGCGGCCTCAGATACGCAGTATTTT.

The chain combines TRBV7-9 with TRBJ1-6; D is unclear. The CDR3 extends over 13 amino acids. Germline V gene data show CDR1 as SEHNR and CDR2 as FQNEAQ (reference sequence). The germline V and J ends were trimmed by 5 bases and 7 bases, with 9 bases remaining between them. The CDR3 loop is CASSNTDNSPLHF. For the CDR3, the DNA is TGTGCCAGCAGCAATACGGACAATTCACCCCTCCACTTT.

The V gene is TRBV5-8, the J gene TRBJ1-2; 7 positions match TRBD1. Germline CDR1 is SGHTS and CDR2 is YDEGEE. V gave up 2 bases and J gave up 1 base; unmatched junction bases: 11. The CDR3 is 17 amino acids. Here the CDR3 reads CASSLNPGQPLNYGYTF. The CDR3 DNA sequence: TGTGCCAGCAGCTTAAACCCGGGACAGCCACTTAACTATGGCTACACCTTC.

The V gene is TRBV6-1, the J gene TRBJ1-1, with 9 positions matching TRBD1. CDR3 length: 16 residues. Germline assignment: CDR1 MNHNS and CDR2 SASEGT. The V gene end was trimmed by 3 bases and the J gene end by 6 bases; junction bases not matched to a gene: 11. Written as DNA, the CDR3 is TGTGCCAGCAGTGAGAGGCTGGGACAGGGATTTTCTGAAGCTTTCTTT. This codes for CASSERLGQGFSEAFF.

This rearrangement joins TRBV12-3 or TRBV12-4 to TRBJ2-5, with TRBD2 matching 10 bases. CDR3 length: 13 residues. The V gene end was trimmed by 2 bases and the J gene end by 10 bases; junction bases not matched to a gene: 4. CDR3 region: CASSLRAGGLQYF. DNA of the CDR3: TGTGCCAGCAGTTTAAGAGCGGGGGGGCTCCAGTACTTC.

This chain uses TRBV9 with TRBJ2-5; 8 nucleotides match TRBD2. CDR3 length: 16 residues. V shed 2 bases, J shed 4 bases, and the junction held 10 bases outside the gene matches. The germline CDR1 and CDR2 sequences are SGDLS and YYNGEE. In DNA, the CDR3 is TGTGCCAGCAGCGTTGGACTAGCTAGGAACGGAGAGACCCAGTACTTC. Amino acid sequence: CASSVGLARNGETQYF.

The chain recombines TRBV3-1 (or the pseudogene TRBV3-2) with TRBJ1-1, with D possibly TRBD1 on 6 matching bases. Trimming removed 6 bases at V and 5 bases at J, with 13 bases between. The CDR3 has 13 residues. The germline V gene encodes CDR1 LGHDT and CDR2 YNNKEL (reference sequence). CDR3 nucleotide sequence: TGTGCCAGCAGGCACAGGGCGAGGACTGAAGCTTTCTTT. It is translated as CASRHRARTEAFF.

The chain employs TRBV5-1 and TRBJ1-4, with a weak D call TRBD1 (6 bases). Germline lookup yields CDR1 SGHRS and CDR2 YFSETQ. CDR3 length: 16 amino acids. Trimming took 6 bases from V and 0 from J, leaving 15 bases between them. This CDR3 is CASNSGGDATNEKLFF. In nucleotides, the CDR3 is TGCGCCAGCAACTCTGGGGGCGATGCAACTAATGAAAAACTGTTTTTT. Supplemented by reference TRBV5-1 and TRBJ1-4, the full variable domain reads KAGVTQTPRYLIKTRGQQVTLSCSPISGHRSVSWYQQTPGQGLQFLFEYFSETQRNKGNFPGRFSGRQFSNSRSEMNVSTLELGDSALYLCASNSGGDATNEKLFFGSGTQLSVL.

The rearrangement joins TRBV29-1 to TRBJ2-4; weak D call: TRBD1 (6 bases). Germline loops: CDR1 SQVTM, CDR2 ANQGSEA. The ends were cut back, 6 bases at V and 8 bases at J, with 17 bases in the middle. The CDR3 spans 13 residues. The CDR3 loop reads CSVLTRQEYIQYF. The CDR3 region has the DNA TGCAGCGTCCTCACCCGACAGGAATACATTCAGTACTTC.

The genes are TRBV30 and TRBJ1-5; 8 bases match TRBD1. The ends lost 1 base at V and 5 bases at J; junction bases unmatched: 7. The CDR3 is 15 residues long. Germline V lookup: CDR1 GTSNPN, CDR2 SVGIG (reference sequence). As DNA, the CDR3 is TGTGCCTGGAGTGAAGGCGGACAGGGACATCAGCCCCAGCATTTT. As protein: CAWSEGGQGHQPQHF. The full variable domain, rest sourced from reference TRBV30 and TRBJ1-5, is SQTIHQWPATLVQPVGSPLSLECTVEGTSNPNLYWYRQAAGRGLQLLFYSVGIGQISSEVPQNLSASRPQDRQFILSSKKLLLSDSGFYLCAWSEGGQGHQPQHFGDGTRLSIL.

The chain couples TRBV4-1 to TRBJ1-1; no clear D. V shed 3 bases and J shed 8 bases, with 19 bases lying between them. The CDR3 is made up of 15 amino acids. CDR1 and CDR2 (germline): MGHRA, YSYEKL. The CDR3 DNA is TGCGCCAGCAGCCAGGAGACTCAGGACCGCGCAGAAGCTTTCTTT. Its translation is CASSQETQDRAEAFF.

This chain links TRBV14 with TRBJ2-1, with a tentative D call TRBD2 (6 bases). The CDR3 length is 15 residues. The ends were cut back, 4 bases at V and 4 bases at J, with 14 bases in the middle. Germline CDR1 and CDR2: SGHDN and FVKESK. CDR3: CASSRPGLPYNEQFF. The CDR3, as DNA: TGTGCCAGCAGCCGCCCGGGACTCCCTTACAATGAGCAGTTCTTC.

This sequence joins TRBV18 and TRBJ1-3; TRBD1 matches at 9 bases. This CDR3 is built from 14 residues. Trimming at V came to 6 bases and at J to 3 bases, leaving 3 bases not matched to a gene. Germline-derived CDR1 and CDR2 are KGHSH and LQKENI. This chain's CDR3 is CASSTGGIGNTIYF. The DNA of the CDR3 is TGTGCCAGCTCCACAGGGGGCATTGGAAACACCATATATTTT.

The chain recombines TRBV6-5 with TRBJ2-5, with D uncertain. The CDR3 runs 13 residues. V lost 4 bases and J lost 0, with 6 bases in between. The V gene's germline CDR1 is MNHEY and CDR2 SVGAGI. Here the CDR3 DNA reads TGTGCCAGCAGTTCTGAGAACCAAGAGACCCAGTACTTC. It encodes CASSSENQETQYF.

The chain couples TRBV7-2 to TRBJ1-4; 8 nucleotides agree with TRBD1. Trimming removed 4 bases from V and 6 bases from J; junction bases left unmatched: 4. The CDR3 has 14 amino acids. CDR1 is SGHTA, CDR2 FQGNSA, per germline. The CDR3 nucleotides are TGTGCCAGCAGCTCAGACAGGGGTGATGAAAAACTGTTTTTT. This sequence encodes CASSSDRGDEKLFF.

V usage is TRBV14 and J usage is TRBJ1-2; D may be TRBD1 (6 bases). Germline CDR1 SGHDN, CDR2 FVKESK. V dropped 4 bases and J dropped 3 bases, with 18 bases sitting between them. The CDR3 consists of 16 residues. Here the CDR3 reads CASSPLTGQGYYGYTF. The CDR3 region has the DNA TGTGCCAGCAGCCCCCTAACAGGGCAGGGGTACTATGGCTACACCTTC.